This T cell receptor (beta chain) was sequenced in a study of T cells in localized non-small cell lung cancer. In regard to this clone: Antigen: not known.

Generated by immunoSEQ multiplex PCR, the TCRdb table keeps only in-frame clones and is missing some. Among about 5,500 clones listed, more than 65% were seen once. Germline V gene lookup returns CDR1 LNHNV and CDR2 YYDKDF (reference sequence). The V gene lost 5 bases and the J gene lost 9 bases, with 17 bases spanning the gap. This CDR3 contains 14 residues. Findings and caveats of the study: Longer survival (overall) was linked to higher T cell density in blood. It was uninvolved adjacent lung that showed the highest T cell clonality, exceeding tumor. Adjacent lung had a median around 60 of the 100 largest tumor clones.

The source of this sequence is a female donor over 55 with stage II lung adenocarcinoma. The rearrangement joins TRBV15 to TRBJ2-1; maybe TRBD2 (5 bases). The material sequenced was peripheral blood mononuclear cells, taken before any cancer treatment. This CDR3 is CATSGRRGSAEQFF. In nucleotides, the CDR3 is TGTGCCACCAGCGGCCGACGGGGTTCGGCTGAGCAGTTCTTC.